These 30 T cell receptor beta chains share one sample of origin, sequenced in a study of cytomegalovirus exposure and HLA in healthy donors. PCR primers comprised 60 Vbeta and 13 Jbeta primers. The protocol was immunoSEQ multiplex PCR, while the TCRdb copy is restricted to in-frame clones and leaves out a portion. The sample yields 55,000 to 65,000 clones, more than 70% seen once. Sample: PBMCs. These receptors were collected from a male donor in good health and CMV-seronegative.

The chain has TRBV30 and TRBJ1-1; D is uncertain. The CDR3 loop spans 12 amino acids. CDR1 and CDR2 (germline): GTSNPN, SVGIG (reference sequence). Trimming removed 0 bases at V and 3 bases at J, with 5 bases between. CDR3 loop: CAWSVQYTEAFF. Here the CDR3 DNA reads TGTGCCTGGAGTGTCCAGTACACTGAAGCTTTCTTT. The whole variable domain, remainder taken from reference TRBV30 and TRBJ1-1, is SQTIHQWPATLVQPVGSPLSLECTVEGTSNPNLYWYRQAAGRGLQLLFYSVGIGQISSEVPQNLSASRPQDRQFILSSKKLLLSDSGFYLCAWSVQYTEAFFGQGTRLTVV.

The chain links TRBV19 to TRBJ1-1; D call uncertain. Germline CDR1 and CDR2: LNHDA and SQIVND (reference sequence). The germline V and J ends were trimmed by 4 bases and 1 base, with 7 bases remaining between them. The CDR3 contains 13 residues. The CDR3 sequence: CASSTPPNTEAFF. The CDR3 nucleotides are TGTGCCAGTAGTACTCCCCCGAACACTGAAGCTTTCTTT.

This rearrangement joins TRBV7-2 to TRBJ2-2, with 8 positions matching TRBD1. This CDR3 contains 16 residues. The germline CDR1 and CDR2 sequences are SGHTA and FQGNSA. Trimming at V came to 4 bases and at J to 7 bases, leaving 11 bases not matched to a gene. Written as DNA, the CDR3 is TGTGCCAGCAGCTCCGGACAGGGTGGCATGGGCGGGGAGCTGTTTTTT. Its translation is CASSSGQGGMGGELFF. Complete variable domain (other parts from reference TRBV7-2 and TRBJ2-2): GAGVSQSPSNKVTEKGKDVELRCDPISGHTALYWYRQSLGQGLEFLIYFQGNSAPDKSGLPSDRFSAERTGGSVSTLTIQRTQQEDSAVYLCASSSGQGGMGGELFFGEGSRLTVL.

This clone was seen more than once but under ten times. The chain employs TRBV11-3 and TRBJ2-7; the match to TRBD2 covers 9 bases. The CDR3 is 14 amino acids. V gave up 5 bases and J gave up 3 bases; unmatched junction bases: 5. Germline-derived CDR1 and CDR2 are SGHNT and YENEEA. The CDR3 DNA reads as TGTGCCAGCAGCCTAGCGGGACAGAACTACGAGCAGTACTTC. This sequence encodes CASSLAGQNYEQYF. The variable domain in full, completed from reference TRBV11-3 and TRBJ2-7, reads EAGVVQSPRYKIIEKKQPVAFWCNPISGHNTLYWYLQNLGQGPELLIRYENEEAVDDSQLPKDRFSAERLKGVDSTLKIQPAELGDSAVYLCASSLAGQNYEQYFGPGTRLTVT.

This chain links TRBV4-3 with TRBJ1-2, with D tentatively TRBD1 (6 bases). The germline V gene encodes CDR1 LGHNA and CDR2 YSLEER. Trimming shortened V by 0 bases and J by 4 bases, and 12 bases separated the two germline ends. The CDR3 covers 15 residues. The CDR3 DNA is TGCGCCAGCAGCCAAGATGCAGGGGATGGCTATGGCTACACCTTC. Translating it yields CASSQDAGDGYGYTF.

V and J are TRBV6-1 and TRBJ2-2, with 7 positions matching TRBD1. Germline CDR1 is MNHNS and CDR2 is SASEGT. Trimming took 2 bases from V and 3 from J; bases not matched to a gene: 3. CDR3 length: 15 amino acids. The CDR3 DNA reads TGTGCCAGCAGTGAACGACAGGGTTACACCGGGGAGCTGTTTTTT. Translation gives CASSERQGYTGELFF.

The chain carries TRBV7-8 and TRBJ2-2, with 9 positions matching TRBD1. V shed 4 bases and J 6 bases; nucleotides not matched to a gene: 12. The CDR3 is 17 residues long. From germline, CDR1 is SGHVS and CDR2 FQNEAQ. The CDR3 coding sequence is TGTGCCAGCAGCTCAATAGACTCCGGGACAGGGTCCGGGGAGCTGTTTTTT. This sequence encodes CASSSIDSGTGSGELFF.

This rearrangement joins TRBV13 to TRBJ2-3; TRBD2 aligns across 10 bases. The germline CDR1 and CDR2 sequences are PRHDT and FYEKMQ (reference sequence). V dropped 5 bases and J dropped 3; count of bases not matched to a gene: 11. The CDR3 runs to 17 residues. In DNA form, the CDR3 reads TGTGCCAGCAGCCCTGCAGAGCGGGGGGGCTGGACAGATACGCAGTATTTT. Amino acids: CASSPAERGGWTDTQYF.

This rearrangement joins TRBV5-1 to TRBJ1-1; 9 bases fit TRBD1. The CDR3 runs 15 residues. Germline V gene sequence: CDR1 SGHRS, CDR2 YFSETQ. The J segment lost 5 bases and the V segment lost 1 base, leaving 6 bases of the junction unmatched. The CDR3 here is CASSLSQTGGTEAFF. The CDR3 nucleotides are TGCGCCAGCAGCTTGAGTCAGACAGGGGGAACTGAAGCTTTCTTT.

The chain combines TRBV19 with TRBJ1-5; 8 bases agree with TRBD1. The CDR3 contains 17 residues. The germline gives CDR1 LNHDA, CDR2 SQIVND (reference sequence). The junction had 11 bases not matched to a gene; V was cut back by 3 bases and J by 4 bases. Written as DNA, the CDR3 is TGTGCCAGTAGTATGGGGTTGTTAACAGGGGGAAATCAGCCCCAGCATTTT. It yields the protein CASSMGLLTGGNQPQHF.

The CDR3 DNA is TGTGCCAGCAGCTTAGACCCCGCCTACGAGCAGTACTTC. Its translation is CASSLDPAYEQYF. The genes are TRBV11-2 and TRBJ2-7, with D unresolved. The CDR3 contains 13 residues. Trimming shortened V by 0 bases and J by 2 bases, and 5 bases separated the two germline ends. Germline loops: CDR1 SGHAT, CDR2 FQNNGV. The full variable domain, in which reference TRBV11-2 and TRBJ2-7 provide the parts outside the CDR3, is EAGVAQSPRYKIIEKRQSVAFWCNPISGHATLYWYQQILGQGPKLLIQFQNNGVVDDSQLPKDRFSAERLKGVDSTLKIQPAKLEDSAVYLCASSLDPAYEQYFGPGTRLTVT.

The rearrangement joins TRBV5-8 to TRBJ1-2; TRBD1 matches 9 bases. V dropped 3 bases and J dropped 8; count of bases not matched to a gene: 20. Germline V gene lookup returns CDR1 SGHTS and CDR2 YDEGEE. The CDR3 consists of 18 residues. The CDR3 DNA sequence: TGTGCCAGCAGCTATGGACAGGGGTTCTCTGCTAGTGGTGGAGGCTACACCTTC. It is translated as CASSYGQGFSASGGGYTF.

The rearrangement links TRBV19 to TRBJ1-5, with TRBD1 as a possible D gene (6 bases). The V end lost 7 bases, the J end lost 7 bases, and 14 bases lay between the germline ends. The CDR3 has 13 amino acids. Per germline, CDR1 LNHDA and CDR2 SQIVND (reference sequence). CDR3 sequence reads: CASNRGGTQPQHF. The CDR3 bases are TGTGCCAGTAATAGGGGGGGGACGCAGCCCCAGCATTTT.

This chain joins TRBV2 and TRBJ1-2; a weak D match, TRBD1 (5 bases). Per germline, CDR1 SNHLY and CDR2 FYNNEI. The CDR3 consists of 12 residues. V was cut by 3 bases and J by 6 bases, with 8 bases left in between. Written as DNA, the CDR3 is TGTGCCAGCAGTGAGTGGGGGGATGGCTACACCTTC. Its protein is CASSEWGDGYTF.

This chain links TRBV4-3 with TRBJ2-3, with TRBD2 identical over 13 bases. The CDR3 contains 20 residues. Germline trimming cut 2 bases from V and 4 bases from J; bases unmatched to any gene: 15. Germline V gene sequence: CDR1 LGHNA, CDR2 YSLEER. This CDR3 reads CASSQRAMRRTSGGADTQYF. CDR3 coding DNA: TGCGCCAGCAGCCAACGGGCCATGAGGAGGACTAGCGGGGGCGCAGATACGCAGTATTTT.

This chain connects TRBV30 to TRBJ1-2; the D is unclear. The CDR3 runs 13 residues. Germline CDR1 GTSNPN, CDR2 SVGIG (reference sequence). The ends were cut back, 0 bases at V and 0 bases at J, with 5 bases in the middle. The CDR3: CAWSVLANYGYTF. CDR3 in DNA: TGTGCCTGGAGTGTACTGGCTAACTATGGCTACACCTTC.

The CDR3 coding sequence is TGTGCCAGCAGCAGGTTCATGGGCACAGGATCCTCTGGGGCCAACGTCCTGACTTTC. Amino acid sequence: CASSRFMGTGSSGANVLTF. The chain employs TRBV21-1 and TRBJ2-6; TRBD1 is the table's D call and was not checked against the DNA. TRBV21-1 is a recognized pseudogene. The CDR3 consists of 19 residues.

This rearrangement joins TRBV6-1 to TRBJ2-7; D is possibly TRBD2 (6 bases). V lost 0 bases and J lost 5, with 14 bases in between. The CDR3 is made up of 15 amino acids. CDR1 MNHNS and CDR2 SASEGT come from the germline V gene. The CDR3 nucleotides read TGTGCCAGCAGTGAAGCTGGGAGGAAGGGCCACGAGCAGTACTTC. Translation: CASSEAGRKGHEQYF.

The genes are TRBV29-1 and TRBJ2-6, with 7 bases that match TRBD2. The V gene end was trimmed by 6 bases and the J gene end by 1 base; junction bases not matched to a gene: 3. There are 14 residues in the CDR3. Germline V gives CDR1 SQVTM, CDR2 ANQGSEA. The CDR3 reads CSVREGSGANVLTF. CDR3 bases: TGCAGCGTCAGGGAGGGGTCTGGGGCCAACGTCCTGACTTTC.

This sequence joins TRBV6-6 and TRBJ1-1, with 7 nucleotides matching TRBD1. Per the germline V gene, CDR1 is MNHNY and CDR2 is SVGAGI (reference sequence). The CDR3 covers 13 residues. V shed 8 bases and J 4 bases; nucleotides not matched to a gene: 7. CDR3 nucleotides: TGTGCCAGCGTTACACGACAGGGCACTGAAGCTTTCTTT. It specifies CASVTRQGTEAFF.

This clone was recorded only once. The rearrangement joins TRBV10-1 to TRBJ2-5; 8 nucleotides line up with TRBD2. The J segment lost 2 bases and the V segment lost 6 bases, leaving 17 bases of the junction unmatched. The CDR3 is made up of 18 amino acids. Germline V CDR1 and CDR2: WNHNN, SYGVQD (reference sequence). CDR3 region: CASRAWGLGRGEQETQYF. CDR3 nucleotides: TGCGCCAGCAGGGCTTGGGGGCTTGGGCGGGGGGAGCAAGAGACCCAGTACTTC.

This clone showed up just a few times. CDR3 loop: CASSLGPGYAYTEAFF. The CDR3 nucleotides read TGCGCCAGCAGCCTAGGTCCAGGGTACGCGTACACTGAAGCTTTCTTT. V is TRBV5-1 and J is TRBJ1-1, with a tentative D call TRBD1 (5 bases). CDR3 length: 16 amino acids. V gave up 4 bases and J gave up 3 bases, with 19 bases separating them. Germline loops: CDR1 SGHRS, CDR2 YFSETQ.

The rearrangement uses TRBV19 and TRBJ2-7; a possible D gene is TRBD2 (5 bases). The germline V gene has CDR1 LNHDA and CDR2 SQIVND (reference sequence). The CDR3 is 9 amino acids. V shed 11 bases and J shed 3 bases, with 5 bases lying between them. The CDR3 here is CAGGYEQYF. DNA of the CDR3: TGTGCCGGAGGCTACGAGCAGTACTTC.

This clone showed up just once. The J gene is TRBJ2-5, the V gene TRBV30; 14 bases align to TRBD2. Trimming at V came to 3 bases and at J to 0 bases, leaving 3 bases not matched to a gene. The CDR3 length is 16 residues. CDR1 GTSNPN and CDR2 SVGIG come from the germline V gene (reference sequence). The CDR3 is CAWSGLAGGHQETQYF. In DNA form, the CDR3 reads TGTGCCTGGAGCGGACTAGCGGGGGGCCACCAAGAGACCCAGTACTTC.

The V and J genes are TRBV5-1 and TRBJ2-1, with TRBD1 matching 9 bases. Per the germline V gene, CDR1 is SGHRS and CDR2 is YFSETQ. CDR3 size: 15 residues. The V segment lost 0 bases and the J segment 7 bases; nucleotides outside the gene matches: 5. CDR3 sequence reads: CASSLGGQGLNEQFF. The DNA for the CDR3 is TGCGCCAGCAGCTTGGGCGGACAGGGGTTGAATGAGCAGTTCTTC.

The gene calls are TRBV7-6 and TRBJ1-1; TRBD1 agrees at 7 bases. The CDR3 runs to 14 residues. CDR1 SGHVS and CDR2 FNYEAQ come from the germline V gene. V gave up 1 base and J gave up 1 base; unmatched junction bases: 0. The CDR3 protein is CASSLGQGNTEAFF. The CDR3 DNA is TGTGCCAGCAGCTTAGGACAGGGGAACACTGAAGCTTTCTTT.

This clone has just one count. V and J are TRBV9 and TRBJ1-2; 9 nucleotides agree with TRBD1. The CDR3 spans 16 residues. Germline loops: CDR1 SGDLS, CDR2 YYNGEE. The ends lost 0 bases at V and 2 bases at J; junction bases unmatched: 5. The CDR3 DNA follows: TGTGCCAGCAGCGTAGGGACAGGGGATCGGAACTATGGCTACACCTTC. Translating gives CASSVGTGDRNYGYTF.

The chain recombines TRBV5-1 with TRBJ2-3; D perhaps matches TRBD1 (5 bases). Trimming took off 0 bases at V and 3 bases at J, with 11 bases between the two ends. This CDR3 contains 15 residues. Germline V gives CDR1 SGHRS, CDR2 YFSETQ. This chain's CDR3 is CASSLEGQLTDTQYF. Written as DNA, the CDR3 is TGCGCCAGCAGCTTGGAGGGGCAGCTAACAGATACGCAGTATTTT. Full variable domain (missing parts from reference TRBV5-1 and TRBJ2-3): KAGVTQTPRYLIKTRGQQVTLSCSPISGHRSVSWYQQTPGQGLQFLFEYFSETQRNKGNFPGRFSGRQFSNSRSEMNVSTLELGDSALYLCASSLEGQLTDTQYFGPGTRLTVL.

The CDR3 DNA reads as TGTGCCAGCAGCCCCCGTCAAGGGGGCGCTTATGGCTACACCTTC. As protein: CASSPRQGGAYGYTF. The gene calls are TRBV4-2 and TRBJ1-2, with 7 bases lining up with TRBD1. Losses at the gene ends were 4 bases for V and 5 bases for J; bases not matched to a gene: 10. The CDR3 totals 15 residues. CDR1 is LGHNA, CDR2 YNFKEQ, per germline.

The V and J genes are TRBV19 and TRBJ1-2; D perhaps matches TRBD1 (6 bases). The CDR3 runs to 19 residues. V was cut by 4 bases and J by 5 bases, with 29 bases left in between. Germline V gene sequence: CDR1 LNHDA, CDR2 SQIVND (reference sequence). This CDR3 is CASSTLEPGQPPIKYGYTF. Written as DNA, the CDR3 is TGTGCCAGTAGTACCCTAGAACCCGGACAGCCCCCGATTAAGTATGGCTACACCTTC. The whole variable domain, filled in from reference TRBV19 and TRBJ1-2, reads DGGITQSPKYLFRKEGQNVTLSCEQNLNHDAMYWYRQDPGQGLRLIYYSQIVNDFQKGDIAEGYSVSREKKESFPLTVTSAQKNPTAFYLCASSTLEPGQPPIKYGYTFGSGTRLTVV.